Below, 9 T cell receptor beta chains from the same sample are listed, as sequenced in a study of T cell responses to AZD1222 COVID-19 vaccine. The method was immunoSEQ multiplex PCR; TCRdb's version includes in-frame clones alone and lacks a portion of them. This table holds 150,000 or so clones, roughly nine tenths found once. The sequencing used peripheral blood, collected on day 0 of AZD1222 vaccination. The receptors come from an adult in good health.

This chain links TRBV5-1 with TRBJ2-3, with 9 positions matching TRBD2. The germline CDR1 and CDR2 sequences are SGHRS and YFSETQ. The trim removed 0 bases at V and 1 base at J, leaving 9 bases unmatched. CDR3 length: 18 amino acids. The CDR3 nucleotides read TGCGCCAGCAGCTTGGGAGCTAGCGGGGTAGGGGGCACAGATACGCAGTATTTT. Residues: CASSLGASGVGGTDTQYF. Variable domain in full (rest from reference TRBV5-1 and TRBJ2-3): KAGVTQTPRYLIKTRGQQVTLSCSPISGHRSVSWYQQTPGQGLQFLFEYFSETQRNKGNFPGRFSGRQFSNSRSEMNVSTLELGDSALYLCASSLGASGVGGTDTQYFGPGTRLTVL.

The J gene is TRBJ2-1, the V gene TRBV7-2; TRBD2 aligns across 11 bases. The V and J ends lost 5 bases and 5 bases, in that order; junction bases with no gene match: 8. CDR1 is SGHTA, CDR2 FQGNSA, per germline. The CDR3 sequence is 16 residues long. CDR3 coding DNA: TGTGCCAGCAGCGCCCCGGGACTAGCGGCTAACAATGAGCAGTTCTTC. Amino acids: CASSAPGLAANNEQFF.

The V gene is TRBV9, the J gene TRBJ2-3; TRBD2 is a possible D gene (5 bases). CDR1 and CDR2 from the germline V gene are SGDLS and YYNGEE. The CDR3 is made up of 16 amino acids. V was trimmed by 6 bases and J by 0 bases, leaving 17 bases between them. CDR3 DNA sequence: TGTGCCAGCACCCCAGGTGGGAGAGGGAGCACAGATACGCAGTATTTT. This sequence encodes CASTPGGRGSTDTQYF.

The V gene is TRBV30, the J gene TRBJ1-1; D is ambiguous. This CDR3 has 11 amino acids. V lost 6 bases to trimming and J lost 1 base, with 6 bases between them. Germline V lookup: CDR1 GTSNPN, CDR2 SVGIG (reference sequence). As DNA, the CDR3 is TGTGCCTGTCGATGGAACACTGAAGCTTTCTTT. The encoded protein is CACRWNTEAFF.

The V and J genes are TRBV6-6 and TRBJ2-5; D assignment may be TRBD1 or TRBD2 (5 bases each). Germline CDR1 MNHNY, CDR2 SVGAGI (reference sequence). The CDR3 is 12 residues long. Trimming took 4 bases from V and 7 from J, leaving 10 bases between them. The CDR3 nucleotides are TGTGCCAGCAGTTTGGGGCGGGCGACCCAGTACTTC. It specifies CASSLGRATQYF.

The rearrangement uses TRBV28 and TRBJ1-5, with D possibly matching TRBD1 (5 bases). The V end lost 2 bases, the J end lost 4 bases, and 15 bases lay between the germline ends. CDR3 length: 16 residues. The germline V gene has CDR1 MDHEN and CDR2 SYDVKM. The CDR3 region is CASSLPRGKGNQPQHF. CDR3 bases: TGTGCCAGCAGTTTACCCCGGGGGAAGGGGAATCAGCCCCAGCATTTT.

This rearrangement joins TRBV10-3 to TRBJ1-1; D not certain. Germline V CDR1 and CDR2: ENHRY, SYGVKD. This CDR3 spans 14 amino acids. V dropped 0 bases and J dropped 0 bases, with 5 bases sitting between them. As DNA, the CDR3 is TGTGCCATCAGTGAGTCATCGGTGAACACTGAAGCTTTCTTT. Protein sequence: CAISESSVNTEAFF.

This clone was seen a single time. The CDR3 coding sequence is TGTGCCAGTAGTCCAAGGGACAGACTGAGACCCGAGCAGTACTTC. Translating gives CASSPRDRLRPEQYF. V usage is TRBV19 and J usage is TRBJ2-7, with 7 bases aligning to TRBD1. Germline V gene data show CDR1 as LNHDA and CDR2 as SQIVND (reference sequence). The CDR3 covers 15 residues. J was trimmed by 6 bases and V by 5 bases; bases with no gene match: 13. Supplemented by reference TRBV19 and TRBJ2-7, the full variable domain reads DGGITQSPKYLFRKEGQNVTLSCEQNLNHDAMYWYRQDPGQGLRLIYYSQIVNDFQKGDIAEGYSVSREKKESFPLTVTSAQKNPTAFYLCASSPRDRLRPEQYFGPGTRLTVT.

The chain combines TRBV11-1 with TRBJ2-5; 8 bases fit TRBD1. Germline-derived CDR1 and CDR2 are SGHAT and FQDESV (reference sequence). CDR3 size: 15 residues. The junction had 10 bases not matched to a gene; V was cut back by 5 bases and J by 5 bases. This CDR3 is CASSPRDRLGETQYF. CDR3 nucleotides: TGTGCCAGCAGCCCGAGGGACAGGCTCGGGGAGACCCAGTACTTC. Drawing the rest from reference TRBV11-1 and TRBJ2-5, the complete variable domain is EAEVAQSPRYKITEKSQAVAFWCDPISGHATLYWYRQILGQGPELLVQFQDESVVDDSQLPKDRFSAERLKGVDSTLKIQPAELGDSAMYLCASSPRDRLGETQYFGPGTRLLVL.